This TCR beta chain comes out of a study of T-cell reconstitution after alpha-beta-depleted transplantation in children. Study-level findings and limits: There were some patients whose high TCRbeta diversity at day 60 came from surviving recipient T cells and thymic progenitors. At around two months after transplant, the alpha-beta T cells were reportedly derived from several hundred expanded clones that came from non-depleted graft cells.

Many counts were recorded for this clonotype. Its antigen is unknown. Preparation of the TCRbeta library involved a method that used unique molecular identifiers. Using its own MiXCR run on the PCR reads, TCRdb lists one record per CDR3 protein. The table shows approximately 500,000 distinct CDR3 sequences, with roughly a tenth occurring only once. This CDR3 is 13 amino acids long. V was clipped by 5 bases and J by 5 bases, with 13 bases between them. CDR1 SGHVS and CDR2 FQNEAQ come from the germline V gene. The chain carries TRBV7-8 and TRBJ2-7; D may be TRBD1 (5 bases). Specimen: PBMCs, collected before TCRalphabeta/CD19-depleted stem cell transplant. This receptor was obtained from a child aged 2-15 years with inherited bone marrow failure, due to receive a stem cell transplant. The CDR3 DNA reads as TGTGCCAGCAGCATCCTAGGGGTCCACGAGCAGTACTTC. Amino acid sequence: CASSILGVHEQYF.